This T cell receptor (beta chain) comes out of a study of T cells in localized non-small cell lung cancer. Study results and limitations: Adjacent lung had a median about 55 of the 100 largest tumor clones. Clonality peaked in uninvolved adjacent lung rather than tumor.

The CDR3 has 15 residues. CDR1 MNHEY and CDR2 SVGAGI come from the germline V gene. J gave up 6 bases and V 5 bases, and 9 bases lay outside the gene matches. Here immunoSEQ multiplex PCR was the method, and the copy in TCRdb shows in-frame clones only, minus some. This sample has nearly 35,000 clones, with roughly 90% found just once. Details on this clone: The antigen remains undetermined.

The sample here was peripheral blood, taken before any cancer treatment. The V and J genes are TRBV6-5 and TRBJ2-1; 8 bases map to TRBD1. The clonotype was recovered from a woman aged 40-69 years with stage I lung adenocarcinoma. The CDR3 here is CASSHGQGSGNEQFF. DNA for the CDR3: TGTGCCAGCAGTCACGGACAGGGCTCAGGCAATGAGCAGTTCTTC.